This record covers a single TCR beta chain. The data stem from a study of blood T cell repertoires in COVID-19. Some clones are missing from TCRdb's copy, which holds only in-frame ones; the method was immunoSEQ multiplex PCR. In the table there are around 220,000 clones, 87% of which are singletons. V was clipped by 5 bases and J by 1 base; unmatched bases: 15. This CDR3 contains 18 residues. Per germline, CDR1 PRHDT and CDR2 FYEKMQ (reference sequence). The J gene is TRBJ2-3, the V gene TRBV13; 7 bases fit TRBD1. The receptor was derived from a man in his forties with active or convalescent COVID-19. Sequencing input: peripheral blood. For the CDR3, the DNA is TGTGCCAGCAGCCCCGAAACCCGGGACAGACAACGCACAGATACGCAGTATTTT. This gives the protein CASSPETRDRQRTDTQYF.